Each of the 9 T cell receptor beta chains below was sequenced from the same sample in a study of blood T cell repertoires in COVID-19. Data came from immunoSEQ multiplex PCR; TCRdb stores just in-frame clones and leaves some out. The data contain about 180,000 clones, approximately 80% of them singletons. Sequencing used PBMCs or T cells enriched from blood (not recorded which). These receptors were collected from a man aged 55 to 70 who had been exposed to COVID-19.

The chain joins TRBV11-2 to TRBJ2-5; no firm D call. Germline assignment: CDR1 SGHAT and CDR2 FQNNGV. The V gene lost 1 base and the J gene lost 6 bases, with 15 bases spanning the gap. The CDR3 has 15 residues. The CDR3 protein is CASSLGFVVEKTQYF. The CDR3 bases are TGTGCCAGCAGCTTAGGGTTCGTGGTGGAGAAGACCCAGTACTTC.

The chain uses TRBV6-6 and TRBJ1-5; 9 bases match TRBD1. Germline CDR1 and CDR2: MNHNY and SVGAGI (reference sequence). The V gene end was trimmed by 2 bases and the J gene end by 7 bases; junction bases not matched to a gene: 3. This CDR3 spans 14 amino acids. The CDR3 region is CASSYEDRGQPQHF. For the CDR3, the DNA is TGTGCCAGCAGTTACGAAGACAGGGGGCAGCCCCAGCATTTT.

The CDR3 bases are TGCGCCAGCAGCTCCAGGGGGAACTATGGCTACACCTTC. Amino acids: CASSSRGNYGYTF. The chain links TRBV5-1 to TRBJ1-2, with 7 positions matching TRBD1. Trimming at V came to 3 bases and at J to 2 bases, leaving 1 base not matched to a gene. Germline assignment: CDR1 SGHRS and CDR2 YFSETQ. The CDR3 has 13 residues.

This clone was seen once. The chain links TRBV18 to TRBJ1-5; D gene unclear. V was shortened by 3 bases and J by 0 bases, with 12 bases between the two germline ends. This CDR3 is 16 amino acids long. Germline-derived CDR1 and CDR2 are KGHSH and LQKENI. The CDR3: CASSPPPGRSNQPQHF. CDR3 nucleotide sequence: TGTGCCAGCTCACCCCCCCCAGGTCGTAGCAATCAGCCCCAGCATTTT.

The V and J genes are TRBV19 and TRBJ1-5; 8 nucleotides match TRBD1. Germline lookup yields CDR1 LNHDA and CDR2 SQIVND (reference sequence). With 11 bases clipped from V and 3 bases from J, the junction kept 3 bases outside the gene matches. The CDR3 loop spans 12 amino acids. The CDR3 coding sequence is TGTGCCGCGACAGGGGACAATCAGCCCCAGCATTTT. Its translation is CAATGDNQPQHF.

The V and J genes are TRBV18 and TRBJ2-3, with 9 bases matching TRBD2. CDR1 KGHSH and CDR2 LQKENI come from the germline V gene. CDR3 length: 17 amino acids. With V trimmed by 0 bases and J by 2 bases, 6 bases remained unmatched. The CDR3 region has the DNA TGTGCCAGCTCACCACCATGGGCTAGCGGGATCACAGATACGCAGTATTTT. Translated, it gives CASSPPWASGITDTQYF.

This clone appeared once. The rearrangement uses TRBV12-3 or TRBV12-4 and TRBJ1-2; D ambiguous. The CDR3 consists of 13 residues. Trimming stripped 1 base from V and 8 bases from J, with 11 bases between. The CDR3 bases are TGTGCCAGCAGTTTAGGTAGTTTTCCGGGCTACACCTTC. Translation: CASSLGSFPGYTF.

The chain carries TRBV9 and TRBJ2-5, with D perhaps TRBD2 (5 bases). This CDR3 contains 15 residues. Germline values: CDR1 SGDLS, CDR2 YYNGEE. The V end was cut by 0 bases, the J end by 0 bases, with 9 bases between. CDR3 protein: CASSVGGRDQETQYF. The CDR3, as DNA: TGTGCCAGCAGCGTAGGAGGGCGAGACCAAGAGACCCAGTACTTC. The full variable domain, rest sourced from reference TRBV9 and TRBJ2-5, is DSGVTQTPKHLITATGQRVTLRCSPRSGDLSVYWYQQSLDQGLQFLIQYYNGEERAKGNILERFSAQQFPDLHSELNLSSLELGDSALYFCASSVGGRDQETQYFGPGTRLLVL.

The V gene is TRBV29-1, the J gene TRBJ1-1; D possibly corresponds to TRBD1 (6 bases). There are 12 residues in the CDR3. V shed 6 bases and J shed 11 bases, with 19 bases lying between them. Germline CDR1 reads SQVTM; CDR2 reads ANQGSEA. CDR3 protein: CSVGSQGLRAFF. The CDR3 region has the DNA TGCAGCGTCGGCTCTCAGGGGTTGCGGGCTTTCTTT.